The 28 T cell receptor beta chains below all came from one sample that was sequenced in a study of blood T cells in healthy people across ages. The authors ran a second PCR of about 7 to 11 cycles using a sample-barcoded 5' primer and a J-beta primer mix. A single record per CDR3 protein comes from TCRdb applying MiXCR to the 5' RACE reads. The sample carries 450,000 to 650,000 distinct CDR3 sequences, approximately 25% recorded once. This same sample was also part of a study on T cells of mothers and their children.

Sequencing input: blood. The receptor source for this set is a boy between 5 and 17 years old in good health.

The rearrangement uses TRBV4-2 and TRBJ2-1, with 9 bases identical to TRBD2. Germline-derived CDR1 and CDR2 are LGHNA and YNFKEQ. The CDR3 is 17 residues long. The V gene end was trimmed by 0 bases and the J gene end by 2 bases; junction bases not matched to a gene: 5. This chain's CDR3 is CASSQDGLAGPYNEQFF. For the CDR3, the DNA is TGTGCCAGCAGCCAAGATGGTCTAGCGGGACCCTACAATGAGCAGTTCTTC.

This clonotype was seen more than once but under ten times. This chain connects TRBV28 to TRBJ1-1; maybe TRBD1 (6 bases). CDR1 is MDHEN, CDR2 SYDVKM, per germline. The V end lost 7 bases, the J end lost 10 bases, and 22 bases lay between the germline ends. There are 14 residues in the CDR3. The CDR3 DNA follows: TGTGCCAGCACCCGACGGGGCAGGGGCGAGGGAGCTTTCTTT. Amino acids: CASTRRGRGEGAFF.

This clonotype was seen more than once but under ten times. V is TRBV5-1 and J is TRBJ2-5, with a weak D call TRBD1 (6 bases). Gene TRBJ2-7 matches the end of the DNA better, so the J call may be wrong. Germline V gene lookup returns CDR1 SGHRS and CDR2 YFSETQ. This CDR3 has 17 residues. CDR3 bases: TGCGCCAGCAGCAGTAGGTATTGGGGTCAGGGGCACTACGAGCAGTACTTC. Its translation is CASSSRYWGQGHYEQYF.

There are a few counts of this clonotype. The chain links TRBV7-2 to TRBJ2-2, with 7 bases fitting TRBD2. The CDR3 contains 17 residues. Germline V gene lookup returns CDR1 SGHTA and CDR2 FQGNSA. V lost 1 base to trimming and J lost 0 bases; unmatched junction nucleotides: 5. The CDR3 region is CASSLDIAGTNTGELFF. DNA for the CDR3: TGTGCCAGCAGCTTAGATATAGCGGGCACGAACACCGGGGAGCTGTTTTTT. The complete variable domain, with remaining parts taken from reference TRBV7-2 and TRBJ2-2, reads GAGVSQSPSNKVTEKGKDVELRCDPISGHTALYWYRQSLGQGLEFLIYFQGNSAPDKSGLPSDRFSAERTGGSVSTLTIQRTQQEDSAVYLCASSLDIAGTNTGELFFGEGSRLTVL.

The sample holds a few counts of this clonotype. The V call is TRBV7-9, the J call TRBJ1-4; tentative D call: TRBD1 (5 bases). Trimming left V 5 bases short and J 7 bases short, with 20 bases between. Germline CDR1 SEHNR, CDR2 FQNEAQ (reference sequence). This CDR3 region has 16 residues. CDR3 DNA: TGTGCCAGCAGCCAGAGCTCGGGGCCCTCGGGTGAAAAACTGTTTTTT. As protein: CASSQSSGPSGEKLFF. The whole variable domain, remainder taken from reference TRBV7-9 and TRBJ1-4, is DTGVSQNPRHKITKRGQNVTFRCDPISEHNRLYWYRQTLGQGPEFLTYFQNEAQLEKSRLLSDRFSAERPKGSFSTLEIQRTEQGDSAMYLCASSQSSGPSGEKLFFGSGTQLSVL.

The CDR3 loop reads CATSRTSGRSWETQYF. The CDR3 region has the DNA TGTGCCACCAGCCGGACTAGCGGGAGGAGTTGGGAGACCCAGTACTTC. The chain has TRBV24-1 and TRBJ2-5; 14 nucleotides line up with TRBD2. The ends lost 7 bases at V and 5 bases at J; junction bases unmatched: 8. Germline CDR1 reads KGHDR; CDR2 reads SFDVKD. This CDR3 spans 16 amino acids.

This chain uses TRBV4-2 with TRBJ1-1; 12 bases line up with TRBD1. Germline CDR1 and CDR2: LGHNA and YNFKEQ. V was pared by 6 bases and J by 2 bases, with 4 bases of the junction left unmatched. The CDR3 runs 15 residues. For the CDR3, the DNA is TGTGCCAGCAGGGAGGGACAGGGGGCCAACACTGAAGCTTTCTTT. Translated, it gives CASREGQGANTEAFF.

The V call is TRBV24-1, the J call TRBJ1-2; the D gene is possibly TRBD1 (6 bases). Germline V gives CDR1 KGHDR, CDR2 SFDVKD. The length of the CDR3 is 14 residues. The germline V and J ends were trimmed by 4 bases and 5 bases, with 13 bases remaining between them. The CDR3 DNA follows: TGTGCCACCAGTGAGTCCGGGACACCGTATGGCTACACCTTC. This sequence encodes CATSESGTPYGYTF.

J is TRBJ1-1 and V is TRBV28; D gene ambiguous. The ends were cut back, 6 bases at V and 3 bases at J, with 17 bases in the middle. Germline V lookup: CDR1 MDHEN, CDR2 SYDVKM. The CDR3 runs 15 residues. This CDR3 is CASSPVRALDTEAFF. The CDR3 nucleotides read TGTGCCAGCAGCCCCGTAAGGGCTTTAGACACTGAAGCTTTCTTT.

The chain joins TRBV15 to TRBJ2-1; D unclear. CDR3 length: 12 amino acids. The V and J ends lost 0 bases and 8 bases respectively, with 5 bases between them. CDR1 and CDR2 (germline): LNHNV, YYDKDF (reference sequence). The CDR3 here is CATSRDGDEQFF. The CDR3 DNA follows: TGTGCCACCAGCAGAGATGGGGATGAGCAGTTCTTC.

CDR3 sequence reads: CASTQAGTYEQYF. The CDR3 DNA reads TGTGCCAGCACTCAGGCAGGGACGTACGAGCAGTACTTC. V and J are TRBV28 and TRBJ2-5, with D perhaps being TRBD1 or TRBD2 (5 bases each). The end of the DNA aligns better with TRBJ2-7, so the J call may be wrong. The germline V gene encodes CDR1 MDHEN and CDR2 SYDVKM. The length of the CDR3 is 13 residues.

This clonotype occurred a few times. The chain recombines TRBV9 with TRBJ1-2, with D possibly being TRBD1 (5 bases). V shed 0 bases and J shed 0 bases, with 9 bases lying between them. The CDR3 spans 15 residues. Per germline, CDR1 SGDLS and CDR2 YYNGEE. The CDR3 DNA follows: TGTGCCAGCAGCGTAGCTGCAGGGCCTAACTATGGCTACACCTTC. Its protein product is CASSVAAGPNYGYTF.

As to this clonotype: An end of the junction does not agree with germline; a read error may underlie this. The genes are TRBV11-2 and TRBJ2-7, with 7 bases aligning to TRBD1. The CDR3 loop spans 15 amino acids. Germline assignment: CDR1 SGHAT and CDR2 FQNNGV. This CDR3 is CAGSHSGQRSYEQYF. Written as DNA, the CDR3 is TGTGCCGGCAGCCACTCGGGACAGAGATCCTACGAGCAGTACTTC.

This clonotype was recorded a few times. CDR3 region: CASSEGHGLAGAETQYF. The CDR3 nucleotides are TGTGCCAGCAGTGAGGGACACGGGCTAGCGGGGGCCGAGACCCAGTACTTC. The J gene is TRBJ2-5, the V gene TRBV6-1, with 10 bases lining up with TRBD2. Germline loops: CDR1 MNHNS, CDR2 SASEGT. V gave up 3 bases and J gave up 5 bases; unmatched junction bases: 12. The CDR3 is made up of 17 amino acids.

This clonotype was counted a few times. CDR3: CATSRDRELYEQYF. The CDR3 DNA follows: TGTGCCACCAGCAGAGATCGGGAGCTCTACGAGCAGTACTTC. This chain joins TRBV15 and TRBJ2-7, with TRBD2 as a possible D gene (6 bases). V was trimmed by 0 bases and J by 3 bases, leaving 9 bases between them. The CDR3 spans 14 residues. The V gene's germline CDR1 is LNHNV and CDR2 YYDKDF (reference sequence).

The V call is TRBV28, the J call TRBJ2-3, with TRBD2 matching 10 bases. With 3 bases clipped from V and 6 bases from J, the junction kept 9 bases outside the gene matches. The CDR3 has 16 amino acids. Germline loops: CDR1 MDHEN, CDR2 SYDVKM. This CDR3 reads CASSLTSGPSPDTQYF. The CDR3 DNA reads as TGTGCCAGCAGTTTGACTAGCGGGCCCTCCCCCGATACGCAGTATTTT.

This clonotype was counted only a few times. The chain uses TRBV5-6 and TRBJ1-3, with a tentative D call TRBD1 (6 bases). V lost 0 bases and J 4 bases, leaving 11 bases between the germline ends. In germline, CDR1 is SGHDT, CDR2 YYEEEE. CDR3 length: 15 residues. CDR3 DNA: TGTGCCAGCAGCTTGGTATGGCAGGGGGGAAACACCATATATTTT. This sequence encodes CASSLVWQGGNTIYF. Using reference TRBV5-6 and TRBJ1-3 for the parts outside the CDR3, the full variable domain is DAGVTQSPTHLIKTRGQQVTLRCSPKSGHDTVSWYQQALGQGPQFIFQYYEEEERQRGNFPDRFSGHQFPNYSSELNVNALLLGDSALYLCASSLVWQGGNTIYFGEGSWLTVV.

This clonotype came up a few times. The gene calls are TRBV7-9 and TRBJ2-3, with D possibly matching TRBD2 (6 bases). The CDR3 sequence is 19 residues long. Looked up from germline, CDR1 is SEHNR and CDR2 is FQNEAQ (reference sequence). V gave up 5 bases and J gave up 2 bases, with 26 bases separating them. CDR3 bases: TGTGCCAGCAGCCCCCGGGGGAAGGGGTTCGGAGTGCCCACAGATACGCAGTATTTT. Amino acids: CASSPRGKGFGVPTDTQYF.

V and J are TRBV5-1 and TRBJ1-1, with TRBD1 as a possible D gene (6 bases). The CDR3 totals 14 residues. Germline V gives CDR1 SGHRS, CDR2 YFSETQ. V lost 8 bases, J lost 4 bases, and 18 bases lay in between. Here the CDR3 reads CASQGGGQGTEAFF. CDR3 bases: TGCGCCAGTCAGGGCGGGGGGCAGGGCACTGAAGCTTTCTTT.

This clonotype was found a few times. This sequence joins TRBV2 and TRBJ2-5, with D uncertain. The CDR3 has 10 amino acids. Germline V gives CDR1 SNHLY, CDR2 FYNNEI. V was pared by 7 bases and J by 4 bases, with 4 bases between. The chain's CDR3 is CASMGETQYF. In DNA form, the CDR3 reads TGTGCCAGCATGGGAGAGACCCAGTACTTC.

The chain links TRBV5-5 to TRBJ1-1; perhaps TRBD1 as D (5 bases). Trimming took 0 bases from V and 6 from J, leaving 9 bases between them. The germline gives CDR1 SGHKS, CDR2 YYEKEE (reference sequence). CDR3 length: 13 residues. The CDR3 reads CASSLAGGAEAFF. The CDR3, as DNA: TGTGCCAGCAGCTTGGCCGGGGGAGCTGAAGCTTTCTTT.

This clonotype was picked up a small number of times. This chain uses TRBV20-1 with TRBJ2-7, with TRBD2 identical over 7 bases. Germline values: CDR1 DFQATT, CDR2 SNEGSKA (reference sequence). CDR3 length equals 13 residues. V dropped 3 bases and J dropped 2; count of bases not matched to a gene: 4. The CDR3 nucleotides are TGCAGTGCTAGCGCTAGCGGTGCCTACGAGCAGTACTTC. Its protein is CSASASGAYEQYF.

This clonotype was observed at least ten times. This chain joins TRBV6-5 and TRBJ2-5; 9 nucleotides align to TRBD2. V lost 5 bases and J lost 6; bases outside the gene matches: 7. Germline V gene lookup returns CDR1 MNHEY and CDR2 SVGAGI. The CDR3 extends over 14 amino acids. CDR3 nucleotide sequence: TGTGCCAGCAGTAATGCGGGGGGGCCTAAGACCCAGTACTTC. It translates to CASSNAGGPKTQYF.

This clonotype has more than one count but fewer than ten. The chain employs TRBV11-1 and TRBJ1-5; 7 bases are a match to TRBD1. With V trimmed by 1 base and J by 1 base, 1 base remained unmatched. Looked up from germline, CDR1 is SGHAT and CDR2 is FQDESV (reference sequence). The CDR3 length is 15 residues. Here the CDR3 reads CASSLGRGSNQPQHF. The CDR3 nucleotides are TGTGCCAGCAGCTTAGGCAGGGGGAGCAATCAGCCCCAGCATTTT.

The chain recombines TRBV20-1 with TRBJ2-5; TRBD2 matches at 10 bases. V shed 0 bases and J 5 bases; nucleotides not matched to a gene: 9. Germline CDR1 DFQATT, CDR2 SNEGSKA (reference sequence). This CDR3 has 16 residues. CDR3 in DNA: TGCAGTGCTAGAGATCGGCTAGCGGGGGTCCGGGAGACCCAGTACTTC. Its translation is CSARDRLAGVRETQYF.

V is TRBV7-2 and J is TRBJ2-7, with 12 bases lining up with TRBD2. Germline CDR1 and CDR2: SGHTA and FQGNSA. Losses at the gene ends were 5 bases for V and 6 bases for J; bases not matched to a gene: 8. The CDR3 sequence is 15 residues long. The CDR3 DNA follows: TGTGCCAGCAGCCCTTCTAGCGGGAGGGCCCCCGAGCAGTACTTC. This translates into CASSPSSGRAPEQYF.

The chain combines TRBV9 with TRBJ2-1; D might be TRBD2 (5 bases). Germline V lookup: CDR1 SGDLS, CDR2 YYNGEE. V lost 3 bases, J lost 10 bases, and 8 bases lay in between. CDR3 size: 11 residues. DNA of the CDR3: TGTGCCAGCAGCGCCTCTAGCGAGCAGTTCTTC. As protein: CASSASSEQFF.

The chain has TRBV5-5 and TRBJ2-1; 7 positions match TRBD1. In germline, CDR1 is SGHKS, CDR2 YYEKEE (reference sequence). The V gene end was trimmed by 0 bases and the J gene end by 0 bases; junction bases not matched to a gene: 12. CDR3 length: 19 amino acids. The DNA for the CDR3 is TGTGCCAGCAGCTTGGTTAGGGGGACAGTCGATAGCTCCTACAATGAGCAGTTCTTC. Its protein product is CASSLVRGTVDSSYNEQFF. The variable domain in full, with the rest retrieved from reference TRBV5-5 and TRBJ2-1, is DAGVTQSPTHLIKTRGQQVTLRCSPISGHKSVSWYQQVLGQGPQFIFQYYEKEERGRGNFPDRFSARQFPNYSSELNVNALLLGDSALYLCASSLVRGTVDSSYNEQFFGPGTRLTVL.